These 22 T cell receptor beta chains share one sample of origin, sequenced in a study of human T cells and chemical hapten exposure. TCRdb reanalysed the RACE reads using MiXCR and keeps one entry per CDR3 protein. The table lists over 55,000 distinct CDR3 sequences, 9.5% to 15% of them singletons, with roughly 2.6% in the top ten. Stated time point: patch test 3, about 24 weeks after DPC sensitization. The treatment is: therapeutic diphenylcyclopropenone sensitization with weekly scalp DPC. The specimen was whole blood, collected in connection with sensitization to the hapten diphenylcyclopropenone (DPC). These receptors were collected from a man under 40 with alopecia areata. Some clones in this sample may be carry-over from other donors' samples.

This clonotype was recorded only once. The genes are TRBV7-2 and TRBJ1-6; D call uncertain. Germline CDR1 reads SGHTA; CDR2 reads FQGNSA. The CDR3 contains 11 residues. Trimming cost V 4 bases and J 7 bases, with 2 bases left between them. The CDR3 is CASSSNSPLHF. In DNA form, the CDR3 reads TGTGCCAGCAGCTCGAATTCACCCCTCCACTTT.

Only a few counts were recorded for this clonotype. The J gene is TRBJ2-1, the V gene TRBV24-1; D might be TRBD1 (5 bases). Trimming shortened V by 3 bases and J by 4 bases, and 15 bases separated the two germline ends. This CDR3 is built from 16 residues. CDR1 and CDR2 (germline): KGHDR, SFDVKD. This CDR3 reads CATSDPPQGMYNEQFF. Written as DNA, the CDR3 is TGTGCCACCAGTGATCCCCCGCAGGGAATGTACAATGAGCAGTTCTTC.

This clonotype has ten or more counts. This chain connects TRBV13 to TRBJ2-7; TRBD2 agrees at 8 bases. The CDR3 runs to 15 residues. Trimming removed 4 bases from V and 0 bases from J; junction bases left unmatched: 5. CDR1 PRHDT and CDR2 FYEKMQ come from the germline V gene (reference sequence). The CDR3 reads CASSYLAGSSYEQYF. Written as DNA, the CDR3 is TGTGCCAGCAGCTACTTAGCGGGAAGCTCCTACGAGCAGTACTTC.

This rearrangement joins TRBV7-6 to TRBJ1-1; D uncertain. The CDR3 runs to 14 residues. V lost 4 bases and J lost 4, with 13 bases in between. Germline V gene lookup returns CDR1 SGHVS and CDR2 FNYEAQ. CDR3 loop: CASSSRVLSTEAFF. The CDR3 bases are TGTGCCAGCAGCTCTAGGGTATTAAGCACTGAAGCTTTCTTT.

This clonotype was counted ten times or more. The chain joins TRBV11-2 to TRBJ1-1, with D possibly TRBD1 on 5 matching bases. This CDR3 is built from 14 residues. The germline V gene has CDR1 SGHAT and CDR2 FQNNGV. Trimming cost V 0 bases and J 6 bases, with 11 bases left between them. CDR3 nucleotides: TGTGCCAGCAGCTTAGAGGGGGTCGGGGCTGAAGCTTTCTTT. It codes for CASSLEGVGAEAFF.

This chain connects TRBV6-5 to TRBJ2-2; 8 positions match TRBD2. This CDR3 contains 13 residues. Unmatched junction bases numbered 5, after V lost 7 bases and J lost 7 bases. Looked up from germline, CDR1 is MNHEY and CDR2 is SVGAGI. CDR3 protein: CASTNGRDGELFF. CDR3 sequence (DNA): TGTGCCAGCACTAACGGGAGGGACGGGGAGCTGTTTTTT.

This clonotype was counted a few times. The gene calls are TRBV9 and TRBJ2-5; D is undetermined. The germline CDR1 and CDR2 sequences are SGDLS and YYNGEE. The V and J ends lost 0 bases and 2 bases respectively, with 8 bases between them. This CDR3 has 14 amino acids. The CDR3 region has the DNA TGTGCCAGCAGCGTAGCCCCCCTACAAGAGACCCAGTACTTC. This encodes CASSVAPLQETQYF.

This clonotype was counted only a few times. This chain uses TRBV5-4 with TRBJ2-3, with D possibly being TRBD2 (6 bases). V lost 3 bases, J lost 2 bases, and 13 bases lay in between. Germline V CDR1 and CDR2: SGHNT, YYREEE (reference sequence). The CDR3 loop spans 15 amino acids. Here the CDR3 reads CASSSQGLFTDTQYF. DNA for the CDR3: TGTGCCAGCAGCTCTCAGGGACTCTTCACAGATACGCAGTATTTT.

This clonotype was observed a few times. J is TRBJ1-1 and V is TRBV3-1, with D unclear. From germline, CDR1 is LGHDT and CDR2 YNNKEL (reference sequence). The CDR3 runs 13 residues. Trimming removed 2 bases from V and 7 bases from J, with 11 bases in between. CDR3 nucleotides: TGTGCCAGCAGCCAACGAACAGCACTTGAAGCTTTCTTT. Translating it yields CASSQRTALEAFF. The full variable domain, with the rest looked up from reference TRBV3-1 and TRBJ1-1, is DTAVSQTPKYLVTQMGNDKSIKCEQNLGHDTMYWYKQDSKKFLKIMFSYNNKELIINETVPNRFSPKSPDKAHLNLHINSLELGDSAVYFCASSQRTALEAFFGQGTRLTVV.

Many counts were recorded for this clonotype. The chain has TRBV13 and TRBJ2-1, with a weak D call TRBD2 (5 bases). The germline V gene has CDR1 PRHDT and CDR2 FYEKMQ (reference sequence). V dropped 0 bases and J dropped 7 bases, with 16 bases sitting between them. The CDR3 has 16 amino acids. The CDR3 DNA reads as TGTGCCAGCAGCTTAGGCAGCGAGGGATTGGATAATGAGCAGTTCTTC. Amino acid sequence: CASSLGSEGLDNEQFF.

The gene calls are TRBV2 and TRBJ1-1; no clear D. Trimming left V 6 bases short and J 7 bases short, with 18 bases between. The CDR3 has 14 amino acids. The germline V gene encodes CDR1 SNHLY and CDR2 FYNNEI. The CDR3 sequence: CASSPITGEDEAFF. The CDR3 nucleotides are TGTGCCAGCAGCCCTATTACGGGAGAAGATGAAGCTTTCTTT.

Ten or more counts support this clonotype. This chain joins TRBV4-1 and TRBJ2-3; 14 bases are shared with TRBD2. V trimming: 1 base; J trimming: 1 base; junction bases outside the gene matches: 7. In germline, CDR1 is MGHRA, CDR2 YSYEKL. The CDR3 has 19 amino acids. Here the CDR3 reads CASSQGLAGGPSGTDTQYF. The CDR3, as DNA: TGCGCCAGCAGCCAAGGACTAGCGGGGGGGCCCTCGGGCACAGATACGCAGTATTTT.

This clonotype was observed many times. The V call is TRBV7-6, the J call TRBJ2-2, with D possibly being TRBD2 (5 bases). There are 15 residues in the CDR3. Trimming shortened V by 1 base and J by 7 bases, and 13 bases separated the two germline ends. Germline assignment: CDR1 SGHVS and CDR2 FNYEAQ. The CDR3 reads CASSLVFRGNGELFF. CDR3 nucleotide sequence: TGTGCCAGCAGCTTAGTGTTTCGGGGAAACGGGGAGCTGTTTTTT. Based on the CDR3 plus reference TRBV7-6 and TRBJ2-2, the full variable domain is GAGVSQSPRYKVTKRGQDVALRCDPISGHVSLYWYRQALGQGPEFLTYFNYEAQQDKSGLPNDRFSAERPEGSISTLTIQRTEQRDSAMYRCASSLVFRGNGELFFGEGSRLTVL.

This clonotype has ten or more counts. V usage is TRBV12-3 or TRBV12-4 and J usage is TRBJ1-4; D not resolved. Between the trimmed V and J ends, which lost 5 bases and 8 bases, there was a span of 12 bases. This CDR3 contains 13 residues. CDR3 in DNA: TGTGCCAGCAGTCCTCAGATAGTCGAAAAACTGTTTTTT. Amino acids: CASSPQIVEKLFF.

The chain couples TRBV18 to TRBJ2-5; D is possibly TRBD1 (6 bases). V shed 1 base and J shed 5 bases, with 11 bases lying between them. The CDR3 runs to 14 residues. The germline V gene has CDR1 KGHSH and CDR2 LQKENI. The CDR3, as DNA: TGTGCCAGCTCACCACTACAGGGTTCGGAGACCCAGTACTTC. The encoded protein is CASSPLQGSETQYF.

This clonotype was recorded many times. The chain recombines TRBV18 with TRBJ2-7; D ambiguous. Trimming stripped 3 bases from V and 2 bases from J, with 17 bases between. The CDR3 contains 16 residues. CDR1 KGHSH and CDR2 LQKENI come from the germline V gene. CDR3 nucleotides: TGTGCCAGCTCACCTCTTGTTCACGCGCGTCCCTACGAGCAGTACTTC. This sequence encodes CASSPLVHARPYEQYF.

The V and J genes are TRBV28 and TRBJ1-2; 7 nucleotides line up with TRBD1. CDR3 length: 14 residues. Germline CDR1 is MDHEN and CDR2 is SYDVKM. V shed 7 bases, J shed 2 bases, and the junction held 7 bases outside the gene matches. This CDR3 reads CASKTPGGNYGYTF. As DNA, the CDR3 is TGTGCCAGCAAGACTCCAGGGGGAAACTATGGCTACACCTTC.

This clonotype turned up a few times. V usage is TRBV5-1 and J usage is TRBJ2-7; TRBD1 aligns across 8 bases. Germline loops: CDR1 SGHRS, CDR2 YFSETQ. V gave up 4 bases and J gave up 2 bases; unmatched junction bases: 2. There are 13 residues in the CDR3. The CDR3 sequence: CASSGGQAYEQYF. Here the CDR3 DNA reads TGCGCCAGCAGCGGGGGACAGGCCTACGAGCAGTACTTC.

Ten or more counts support this clonotype. The CDR3 protein is CAISADSLLMNTEAFF. DNA for the CDR3: TGTGCCATCAGTGCAGACAGCCTCCTCATGAACACTGAAGCTTTCTTT. The chain joins TRBV10-3 to TRBJ1-1; D possibly corresponds to TRBD1 (5 bases). The germline V and J ends were trimmed by 4 bases and 0 bases, with 15 bases remaining between them. CDR3 length: 16 amino acids. Germline CDR1 reads ENHRY; CDR2 reads SYGVKD.

Ten or more counts support this clonotype. The chain has TRBV12-3 or TRBV12-4 and TRBJ1-1; D ambiguous. This CDR3 spans 16 amino acids. Trimming took 4 bases from V and 1 from J, leaving 16 bases between them. CDR3 nucleotides: TGTGCCAGCAGTTCCCCCGAGGGTCGGGAGAACACTGAAGCTTTCTTT. Its protein product is CASSSPEGRENTEAFF.

This clonotype was seen a few times. This chain uses TRBV7-2 with TRBJ1-4; 7 bases are shared with TRBD1. Germline CDR1 reads SGHTA; CDR2 reads FQGNSA. The junction had 4 bases not matched to a gene; V was cut back by 1 base and J by 5 bases. The CDR3 is 15 residues long. The CDR3, as DNA: TGTGCCAGCAGCTTAGTCAGGGGGATCAATGAAAAACTGTTTTTT. It yields the protein CASSLVRGINEKLFF.

There are many counts of this clonotype. The rearrangement joins TRBV6-2 or TRBV6-3 to TRBJ1-4; D is unresolved. Trimming removed 2 bases at V and 13 bases at J, with 20 bases between. CDR3 length: 15 residues. Germline-derived CDR1 and CDR2 are MNHEY and SVGEGT. CDR3 sequence: CASSYEGSPHPLLFF. CDR3 in DNA: TGTGCCAGCAGTTACGAGGGATCGCCACATCCCCTACTGTTTTTT.